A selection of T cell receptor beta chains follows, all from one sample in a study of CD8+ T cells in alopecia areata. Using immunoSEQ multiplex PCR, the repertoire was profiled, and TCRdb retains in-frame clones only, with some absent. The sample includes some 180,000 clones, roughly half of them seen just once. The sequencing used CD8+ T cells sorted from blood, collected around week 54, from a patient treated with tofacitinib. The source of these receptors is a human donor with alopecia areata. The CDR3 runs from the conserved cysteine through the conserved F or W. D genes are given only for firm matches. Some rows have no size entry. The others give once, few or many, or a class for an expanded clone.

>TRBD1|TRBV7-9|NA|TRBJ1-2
CASSWGQANYTF
TGTGCCAGCAGCTGGGGACAGGCCAACTACACCTTC
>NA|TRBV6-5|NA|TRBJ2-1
CASWARLTYNEQFF
TGTGCCAGCTGGGCCCGACTAACCTACAATGAGCAGTTCTTC
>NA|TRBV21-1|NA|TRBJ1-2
CASSKGDEYNYGYTF
TGTGCCAGCAGCAAAGGTGACGAGTATAACTATGGCTACACCTTC
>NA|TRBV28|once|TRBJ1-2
CASSSRGGLANYGYTF
TGTGCCAGCAGTTCTAGGGGGGGCCTCGCTAACTATGGCTACACCTTC
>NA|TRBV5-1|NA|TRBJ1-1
CASSITGNTEAFF
TGCGCCAGCAGCATAACAGGGAACACTGAAGCTTTCTTT
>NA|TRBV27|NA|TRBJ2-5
CASSTLGGKETQYF
TGTGCCAGCAGTACGCTTGGGGGGAAAGAGACCCAGTACTTC
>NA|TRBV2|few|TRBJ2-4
CASSEVGGGYIQYF
TGTGCCAGCAGTGAAGTGGGGGGAGGTTACATTCAGTACTTC
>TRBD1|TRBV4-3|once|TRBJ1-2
CASSQAGQGGYGYTF
TGCGCCAGCAGCCAAGCTGGACAGGGGGGGTATGGCTACACCTTC
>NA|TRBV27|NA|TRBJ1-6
CASSLYGSSPLHF
TGTGCCAGCAGTTTATACGGGAGTTCACCCCTCCACTTT
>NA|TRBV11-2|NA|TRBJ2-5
CASSLRAFQETQYF
TGTGCCAGCAGCTTGAGGGCTTTTCAAGAGACCCAGTACTTC
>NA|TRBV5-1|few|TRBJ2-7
CASSSHHRDEQYF
TGCGCCAGCAGCTCCCACCACAGGGACGAGCAGTACTTC
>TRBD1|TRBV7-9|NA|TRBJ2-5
CASSPWDRDQETQYF
TGTGCCAGCAGCCCCTGGGACAGGGACCAAGAGACCCAGTACTTC
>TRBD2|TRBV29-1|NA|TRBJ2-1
CSVSAGDYNEQFF
TGCAGCGTCAGCGCGGGGGACTACAATGAGCAGTTCTTC
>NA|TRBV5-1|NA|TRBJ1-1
CASSLGPLETEAFF
TGCGCCAGCAGCTTGGGTCCCCTTGAGACTGAAGCTTTCTTT
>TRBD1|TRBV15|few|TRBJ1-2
CATSRPTTGRYGYTF
TGTGCCACCAGCAGACCCACGACAGGGCGCTATGGCTACACCTTC
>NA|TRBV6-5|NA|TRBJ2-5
CASSSLEGSQETQYF
TGTGCCAGCAGTTCCCTCGAGGGCTCCCAAGAGACCCAGTACTTC
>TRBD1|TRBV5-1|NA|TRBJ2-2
CASSYWTGENTGELFF
TGCGCCAGCAGCTATTGGACAGGGGAGAACACCGGGGAGCTGTTTTTT
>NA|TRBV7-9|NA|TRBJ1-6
CASSLGVSPLHF
TGTGCCAGCAGCTTAGGGGTCTCACCCCTCCACTTT
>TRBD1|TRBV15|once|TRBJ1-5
CATSTDRGYQPQHF
TGTGCCACCAGCACCGACAGGGGGTATCAGCCCCAGCATTTT
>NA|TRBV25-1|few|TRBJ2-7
CASSGAYEQYF
TGTGCCAGCAGTGGTGCCTACGAGCAGTACTTC
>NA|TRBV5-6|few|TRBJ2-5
CASSLDETQYF
TGTGCCAGCAGCTTAGACGAGACCCAGTACTTC
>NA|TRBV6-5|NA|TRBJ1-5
CASSPQYSNQPQHF
TGTGCCAGCAGTCCCCAGTATAGCAATCAGCCCCAGCATTTT
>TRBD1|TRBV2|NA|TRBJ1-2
CASSASPQGPSVLNYGYTF
TGTGCCAGCAGTGCATCGCCACAGGGGCCATCCGTTCTTAACTATGGCTACACCTTC
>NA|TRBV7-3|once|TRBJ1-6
CASSSHSRGGNSPLHF
TGTGCCAGCAGCTCCCACAGCCGGGGTGGTAATTCACCCCTCCACTTT
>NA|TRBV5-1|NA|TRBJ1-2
CASSDRTFGNYGYTF
TGCGCCAGCAGCGATAGGACATTTGGTAACTATGGCTACACCTTC
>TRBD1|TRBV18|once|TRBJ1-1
CASSPGTGATEAFF
TGTGCCAGCTCACCAGGGACAGGAGCCACTGAAGCTTTCTTT
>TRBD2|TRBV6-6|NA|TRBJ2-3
CASSSSSGGADTQYF
TGTGCCAGCAGTTCTTCTAGCGGGGGGGCAGATACGCAGTATTTT
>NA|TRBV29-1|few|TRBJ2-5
CSVESGTQETQYF
TGCAGCGTTGAATCCGGGACTCAAGAGACCCAGTACTTC
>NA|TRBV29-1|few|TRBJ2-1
CSVEAYGEQFF
TGCAGCGTTGAGGCTTATGGTGAGCAGTTCTTC
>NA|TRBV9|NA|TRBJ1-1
CASSVGSGESTEAFF
TGTGCCAGCAGCGTAGGGTCTGGGGAGAGCACTGAAGCTTTCTTT
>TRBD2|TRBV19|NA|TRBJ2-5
CASSTYSGGQETQYF
TGTGCCAGTAGTACCTATAGCGGGGGCCAAGAGACCCAGTACTTC
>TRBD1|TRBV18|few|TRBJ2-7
CASSPTGTDYEQYF
TGTGCCAGCTCACCAACCGGGACAGACTACGAGCAGTACTTC
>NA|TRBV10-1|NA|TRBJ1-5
CASSESGIGQPQHF
TGCGCCAGCAGTGAGTCAGGGATCGGTCAGCCCCAGCATTTT
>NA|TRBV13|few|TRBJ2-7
CASSLGQGSFYEQYF
TGTGCCAGCAGCTTAGGTCAGGGAAGTTTCTACGAGCAGTACTTC
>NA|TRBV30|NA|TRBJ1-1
CAWNLDVNTEAFF
TGTGCCTGGAACTTAGACGTTAACACTGAAGCTTTCTTT
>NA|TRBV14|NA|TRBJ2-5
CASSPIQGLQETQYF
TGTGCCAGCAGCCCCATTCAGGGCCTCCAAGAGACCCAGTACTTC
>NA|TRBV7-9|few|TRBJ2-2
CASSTRTSRANTGELFF
TGTGCCAGCAGCACTAGGACTTCCAGGGCGAACACCGGGGAGCTGTTTTTT
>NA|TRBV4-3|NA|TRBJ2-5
CASSQLLEGSETQYF
TGCGCCAGCAGCCAATTGCTGGAGGGATCGGAGACCCAGTACTTC
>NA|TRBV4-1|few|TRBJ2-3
CASSQGDTQYF
TGCGCCAGCAGCCAAGGGGATACGCAGTATTTT
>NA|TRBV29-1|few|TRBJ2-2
CSVTGGQNTGELFF
TGCAGCGTTACCGGGGGACAGAACACCGGGGAGCTGTTTTTT
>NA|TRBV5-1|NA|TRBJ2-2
CASSLLGELFF
TGCGCCAGCAGCCTTCTCGGGGAGCTGTTTTTT
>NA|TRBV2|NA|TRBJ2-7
CASSSWGVEYEQYF
TGTGCCAGCAGTTCGTGGGGGGTCGAATACGAGCAGTACTTC
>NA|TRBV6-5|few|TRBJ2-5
CASSLTGQGETQYF
TGTGCCAGCAGTCTTACCGGACAAGGCGAGACCCAGTACTTC
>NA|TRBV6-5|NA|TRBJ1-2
CASSLGGNYGYTF
TGTGCCAGCAGCCTAGGGGGTAACTATGGCTACACCTTC